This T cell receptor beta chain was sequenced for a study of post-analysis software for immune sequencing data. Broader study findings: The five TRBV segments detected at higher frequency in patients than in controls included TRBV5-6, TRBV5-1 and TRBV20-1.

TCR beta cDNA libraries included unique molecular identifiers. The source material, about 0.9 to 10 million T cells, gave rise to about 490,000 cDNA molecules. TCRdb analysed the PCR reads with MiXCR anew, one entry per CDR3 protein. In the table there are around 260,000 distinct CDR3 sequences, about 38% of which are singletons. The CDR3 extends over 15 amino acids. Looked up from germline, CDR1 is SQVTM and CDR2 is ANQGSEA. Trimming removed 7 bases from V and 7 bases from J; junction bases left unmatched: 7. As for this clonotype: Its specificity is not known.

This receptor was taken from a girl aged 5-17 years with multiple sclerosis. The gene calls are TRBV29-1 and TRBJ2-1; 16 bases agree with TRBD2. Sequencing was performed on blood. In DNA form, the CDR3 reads TGCAGCGGGGGACTAGCGGGGGGGCCTTGGAATGAGCAGTTCTTC. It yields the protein CSGGLAGGPWNEQFF.